This T cell receptor (beta chain) appears in the sequencing data of a study of spatial heterogeneity in lung cancer. Overall study context: The mean occurrence of each unique TCR and UMI combination in raw reads exceeded 9.5.

Each TCR cDNA molecule bore a unique molecular identifier. One entry per CDR3 protein, called by TCRdb with MiXCR from the 5' RACE reads. The repertoire holds more than 20,000 distinct CDR3 sequences, about 4.5% seen once, with less than 35% in the top ten. CDR1 is SGHTA, CDR2 FQGTGA, per germline. This CDR3 comprises 14 residues. The trim removed 5 bases at V and 6 bases at J, leaving 7 bases unmatched. Specified time point: sample taken at primary tumor resection. Unsorted whole RNA from tumor, nontumor lung or frozen PBMC underwent sequencing. Worth noting for this clonotype: Its antigen is as yet unknown. This clone may be a read error of a much larger clone one base away. A read error is likely, as this CDR3 ends without the conserved phenylalanine or tryptophan.

Study conclusions and caveats: Follow-up blood showed ubiquitous expanded tumor TCRs less than blood at resection did.

The sequenced sample was PBMCs, obtained at surgery. V and J are TRBV7-3 and TRBJ2-3, with 8 bases that match TRBD2. This clonotype was sampled from a male donor with early-stage non-small cell lung cancer. CDR3 sequence (DNA): TGTGCCAGCAGCCCAGGACTAGCTCCCGATACGCAGTATTTA. Protein sequence: CASSPGLAPDTQYL.